This T cell receptor (beta chain) appears in the sequencing data of a study of control samples from healthy donors and cancer patients. V trimming: 4 bases; J trimming: 5 bases; junction bases outside the gene matches: 12. The CDR3 sequence is 16 residues long. Per the germline V gene, CDR1 is MNHNS and CDR2 is SASEGT. Sequencing used immunoSEQ multiplex PCR; TCRdb keeps in-frame clones, though not all of them. The profile shows 80,000 to 100,000 clones, almost 90% of them singletons. The TCR comes from a man aged 25-45 years in good health. The chain joins TRBV6-1 to TRBJ2-3, with 7 bases lining up with TRBD1. The specimen sequenced was blood. As DNA, the CDR3 is TGTGCCAGCAGTGCGAGGGGGCGCATAGTCGAAGATACGCAGTATTTT. Encoded protein: CASSARGRIVEDTQYF.